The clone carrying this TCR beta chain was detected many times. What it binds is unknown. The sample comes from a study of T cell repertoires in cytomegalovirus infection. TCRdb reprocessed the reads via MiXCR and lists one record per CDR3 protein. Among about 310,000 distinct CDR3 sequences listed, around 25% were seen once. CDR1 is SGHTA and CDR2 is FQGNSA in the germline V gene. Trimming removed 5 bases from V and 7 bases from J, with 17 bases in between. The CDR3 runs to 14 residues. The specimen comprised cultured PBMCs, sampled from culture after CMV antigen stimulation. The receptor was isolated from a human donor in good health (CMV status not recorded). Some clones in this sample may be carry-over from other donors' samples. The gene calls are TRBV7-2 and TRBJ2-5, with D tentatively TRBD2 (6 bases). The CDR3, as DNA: TGTGCCAGCAGCGAACCCGGGACGCGGGGGACCCAGTACTTC. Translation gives CASSEPGTRGTQYF.